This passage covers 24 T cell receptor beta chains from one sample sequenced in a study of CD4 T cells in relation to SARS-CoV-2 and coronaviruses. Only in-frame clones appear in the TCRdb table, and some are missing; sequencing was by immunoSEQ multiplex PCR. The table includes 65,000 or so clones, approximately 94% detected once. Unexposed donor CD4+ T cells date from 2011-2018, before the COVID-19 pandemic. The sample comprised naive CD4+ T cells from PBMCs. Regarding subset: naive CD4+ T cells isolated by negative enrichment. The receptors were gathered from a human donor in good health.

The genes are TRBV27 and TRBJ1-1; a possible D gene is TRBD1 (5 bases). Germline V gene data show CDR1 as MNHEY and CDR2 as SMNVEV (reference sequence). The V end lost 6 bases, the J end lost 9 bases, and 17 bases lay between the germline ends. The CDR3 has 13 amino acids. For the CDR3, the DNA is TGTGCCAGCAGCTCCGGAGGGACGTTCAAAGCTTTCTTT. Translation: CASSSGGTFKAFF.

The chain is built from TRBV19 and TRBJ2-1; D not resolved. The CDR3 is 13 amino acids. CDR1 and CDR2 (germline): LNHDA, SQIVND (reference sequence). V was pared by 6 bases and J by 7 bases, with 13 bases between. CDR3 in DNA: TGTGCCAGTAGCCAGACGGCGTTGAATGAGCAGTTCTTC. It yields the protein CASSQTALNEQFF.

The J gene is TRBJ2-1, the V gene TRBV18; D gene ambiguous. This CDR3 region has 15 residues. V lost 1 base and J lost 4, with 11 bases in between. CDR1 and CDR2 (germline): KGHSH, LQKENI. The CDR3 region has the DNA TGTGCCAGCTCACCACGGGCCGGTCGATACAATGAGCAGTTCTTC. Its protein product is CASSPRAGRYNEQFF.

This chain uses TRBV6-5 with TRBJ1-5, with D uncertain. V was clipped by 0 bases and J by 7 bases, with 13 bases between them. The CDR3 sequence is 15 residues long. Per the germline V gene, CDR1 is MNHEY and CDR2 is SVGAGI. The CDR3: CASSYSIVARQPQHF. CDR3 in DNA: TGTGCCAGCAGTTACTCGATCGTCGCCCGGCAGCCCCAGCATTTT.

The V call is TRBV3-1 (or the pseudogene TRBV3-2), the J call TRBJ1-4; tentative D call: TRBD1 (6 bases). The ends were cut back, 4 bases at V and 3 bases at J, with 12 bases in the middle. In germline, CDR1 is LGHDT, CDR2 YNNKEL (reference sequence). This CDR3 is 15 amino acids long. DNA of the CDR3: TGTGCCAGCAGCCGCCGACAGGATGCTAATGAAAAACTGTTTTTT. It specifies CASSRRQDANEKLFF.

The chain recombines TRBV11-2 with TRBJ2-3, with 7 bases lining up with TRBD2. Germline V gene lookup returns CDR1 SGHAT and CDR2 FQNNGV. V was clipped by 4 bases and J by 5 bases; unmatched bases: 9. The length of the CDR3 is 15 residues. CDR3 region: CASSSRAGSLDTQYF. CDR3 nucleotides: TGTGCCAGCAGCTCCCGAGCGGGATCGTTAGATACGCAGTATTTT.

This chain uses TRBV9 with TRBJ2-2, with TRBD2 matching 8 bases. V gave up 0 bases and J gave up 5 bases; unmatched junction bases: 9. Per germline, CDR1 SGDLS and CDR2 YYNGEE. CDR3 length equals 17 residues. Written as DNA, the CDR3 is TGTGCCAGCAGCGTAGTGTCCGGGAGGGCCGGTACCGGGGAGCTGTTTTTT. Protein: CASSVVSGRAGTGELFF. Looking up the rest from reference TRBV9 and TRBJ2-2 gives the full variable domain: DSGVTQTPKHLITATGQRVTLRCSPRSGDLSVYWYQQSLDQGLQFLIQYYNGEERAKGNILERFSAQQFPDLHSELNLSSLELGDSALYFCASSVVSGRAGTGELFFGEGSRLTVL.

Here the CDR3 DNA reads TGTGCCAGCAGCCAAACAGACTACCCGGTGGGACAGGATGAGTATTTT. As protein: CASSQTDYPVGQDEYF. V gene TRBV28 combines with J gene TRBJ2-3; 8 nucleotides match TRBD1. Trimming removed 6 bases from V and 13 bases from J; junction bases left unmatched: 21. This CDR3 comprises 16 residues. Germline lookup yields CDR1 MDHEN and CDR2 SYDVKM.

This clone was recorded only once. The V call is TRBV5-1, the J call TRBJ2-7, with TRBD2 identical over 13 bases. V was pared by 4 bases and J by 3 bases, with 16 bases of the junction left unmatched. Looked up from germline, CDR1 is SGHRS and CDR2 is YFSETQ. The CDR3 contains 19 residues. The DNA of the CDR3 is TGCGCCAGCAGCAAAACCGGGACTAGCGGGATCGGTGATATCTACGAGCAGTACTTC. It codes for CASSKTGTSGIGDIYEQYF.

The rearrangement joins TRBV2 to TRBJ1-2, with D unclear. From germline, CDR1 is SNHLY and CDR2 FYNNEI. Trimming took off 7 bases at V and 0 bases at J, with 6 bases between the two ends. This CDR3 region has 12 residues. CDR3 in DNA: TGTGCCAGCACGGAGGCTAACTATGGCTACACCTTC. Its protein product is CASTEANYGYTF.

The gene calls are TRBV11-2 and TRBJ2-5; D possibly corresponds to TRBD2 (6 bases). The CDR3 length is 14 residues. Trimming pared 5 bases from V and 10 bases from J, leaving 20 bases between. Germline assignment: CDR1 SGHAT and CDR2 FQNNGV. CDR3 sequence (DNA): TGTGCCAGCAGCAACACGGGACTGCAAAAAGACCAGTACTTC. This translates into CASSNTGLQKDQYF.

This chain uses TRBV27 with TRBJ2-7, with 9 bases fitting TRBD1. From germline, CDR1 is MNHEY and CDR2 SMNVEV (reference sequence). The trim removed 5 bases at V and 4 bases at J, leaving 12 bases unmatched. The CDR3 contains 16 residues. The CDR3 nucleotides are TGTGCCAGCAGTCCTCATCGGGACAGGGTGGTATACGAGCAGTACTTC. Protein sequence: CASSPHRDRVVYEQYF.

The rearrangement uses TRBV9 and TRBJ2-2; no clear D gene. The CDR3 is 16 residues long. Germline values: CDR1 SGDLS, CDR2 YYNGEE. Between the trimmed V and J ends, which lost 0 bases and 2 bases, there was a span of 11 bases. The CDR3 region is CASSVVISPNTGELFF. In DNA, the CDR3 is TGTGCCAGCAGCGTAGTTATTTCCCCAAACACCGGGGAGCTGTTTTTT.

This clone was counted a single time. The CDR3 sequence is CASSLGQGGTDTQYF. The DNA of the CDR3 is TGTGCCAGCAGCCTGGGACAGGGGGGCACAGATACGCAGTATTTT. The V gene is TRBV3-1 (or the pseudogene TRBV3-2), the J gene TRBJ2-3, with 11 bases lining up with TRBD1. V shed 4 bases and J 1 base; nucleotides not matched to a gene: 1. Germline assignment: CDR1 LGHDT and CDR2 YNNKEL (reference sequence). The CDR3 contains 15 residues.

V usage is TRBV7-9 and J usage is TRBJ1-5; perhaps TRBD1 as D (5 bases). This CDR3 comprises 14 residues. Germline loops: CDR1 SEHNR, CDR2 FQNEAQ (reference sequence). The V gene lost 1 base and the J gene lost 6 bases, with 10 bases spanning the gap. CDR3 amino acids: CASSLGGVGQPQHF. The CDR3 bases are TGTGCCAGCAGCTTAGGGGGGGTAGGTCAGCCCCAGCATTTT.

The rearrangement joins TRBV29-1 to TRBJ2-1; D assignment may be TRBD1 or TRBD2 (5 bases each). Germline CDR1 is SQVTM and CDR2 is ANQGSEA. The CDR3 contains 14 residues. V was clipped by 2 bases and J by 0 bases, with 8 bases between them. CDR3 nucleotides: TGCAGCGTTGAATCGAGGGGCTCCTACAATGAGCAGTTCTTC. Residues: CSVESRGSYNEQFF.

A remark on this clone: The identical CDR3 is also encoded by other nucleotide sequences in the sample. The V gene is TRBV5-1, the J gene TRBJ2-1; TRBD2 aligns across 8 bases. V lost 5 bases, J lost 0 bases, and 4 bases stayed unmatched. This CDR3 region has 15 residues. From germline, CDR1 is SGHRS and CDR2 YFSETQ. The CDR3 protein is CASSSSGSSYNEQFF. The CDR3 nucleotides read TGCGCCAGCAGTTCCAGCGGGAGCTCCTACAATGAGCAGTTCTTC.

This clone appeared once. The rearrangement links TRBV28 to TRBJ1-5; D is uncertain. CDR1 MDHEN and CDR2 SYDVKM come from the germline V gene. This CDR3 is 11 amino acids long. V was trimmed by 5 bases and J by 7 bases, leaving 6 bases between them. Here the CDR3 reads CASSRTQPQHF. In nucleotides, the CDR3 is TGTGCCAGCAGTAGGACCCAGCCCCAGCATTTT.

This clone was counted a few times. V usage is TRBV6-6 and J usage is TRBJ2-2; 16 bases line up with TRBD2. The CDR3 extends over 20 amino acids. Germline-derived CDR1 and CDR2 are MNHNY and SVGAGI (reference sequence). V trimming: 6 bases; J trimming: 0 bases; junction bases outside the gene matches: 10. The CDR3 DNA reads TGTGCCAGCAGCCGACTTGGGACTAGCGGGAGGGGAGCGAACACCGGGGAGCTGTTTTTT. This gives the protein CASSRLGTSGRGANTGELFF.

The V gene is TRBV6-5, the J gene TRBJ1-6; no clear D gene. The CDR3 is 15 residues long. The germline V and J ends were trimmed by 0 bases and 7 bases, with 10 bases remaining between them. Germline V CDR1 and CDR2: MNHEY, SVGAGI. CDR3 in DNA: TGTGCCAGCAGTTACTCAGGGTCTGGCAATTCACCCCTCCACTTT. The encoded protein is CASSYSGSGNSPLHF.

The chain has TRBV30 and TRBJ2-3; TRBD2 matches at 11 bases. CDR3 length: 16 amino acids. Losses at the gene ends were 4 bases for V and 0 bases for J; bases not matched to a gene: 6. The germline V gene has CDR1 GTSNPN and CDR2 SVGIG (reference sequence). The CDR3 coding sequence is TGTGCCTGGACTCTCGGACTAGCGGGTAGCACAGATACGCAGTATTTT. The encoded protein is CAWTLGLAGSTDTQYF.

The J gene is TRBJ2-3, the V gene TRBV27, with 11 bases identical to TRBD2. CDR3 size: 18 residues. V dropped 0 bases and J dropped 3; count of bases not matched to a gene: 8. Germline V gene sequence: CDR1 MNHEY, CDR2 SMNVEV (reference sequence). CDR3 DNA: TGTGCCAGCAGTTTATCTGCTGGGACTAGCGGTTTTACAGATACGCAGTATTTT. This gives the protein CASSLSAGTSGFTDTQYF.

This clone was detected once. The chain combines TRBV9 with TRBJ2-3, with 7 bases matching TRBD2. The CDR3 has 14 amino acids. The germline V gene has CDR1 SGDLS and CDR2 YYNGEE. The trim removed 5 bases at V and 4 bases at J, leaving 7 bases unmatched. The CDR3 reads CASSYSLAADTQYF. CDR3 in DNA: TGTGCCAGCAGTTATAGCCTAGCGGCAGATACGCAGTATTTT.

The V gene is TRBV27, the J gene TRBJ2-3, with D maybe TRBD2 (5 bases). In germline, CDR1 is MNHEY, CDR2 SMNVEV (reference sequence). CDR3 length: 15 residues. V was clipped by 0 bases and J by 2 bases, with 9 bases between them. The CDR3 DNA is TGTGCCAGCAGTTTATCGCGGGCGCCCACAGATACGCAGTATTTT. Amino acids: CASSLSRAPTDTQYF.